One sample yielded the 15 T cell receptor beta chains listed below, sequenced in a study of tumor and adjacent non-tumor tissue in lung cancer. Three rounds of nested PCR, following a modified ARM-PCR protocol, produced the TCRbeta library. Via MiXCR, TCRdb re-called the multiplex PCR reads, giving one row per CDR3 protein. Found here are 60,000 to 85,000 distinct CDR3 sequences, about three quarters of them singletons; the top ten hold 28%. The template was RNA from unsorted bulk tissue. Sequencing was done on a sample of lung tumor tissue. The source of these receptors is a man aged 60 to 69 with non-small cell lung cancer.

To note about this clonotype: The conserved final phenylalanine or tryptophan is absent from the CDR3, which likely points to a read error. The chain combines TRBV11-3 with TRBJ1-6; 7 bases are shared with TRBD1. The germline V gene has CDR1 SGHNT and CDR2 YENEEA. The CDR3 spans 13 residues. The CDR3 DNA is TGTGCCAGCAGCCGGGACAGCCTTTCACCACTCCACTCT. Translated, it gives CASSRDSLSPLHS.

The CDR3 region is CSASRDREGIEAFF. CDR3 nucleotides: TGCAGTGCTAGTAGGGACAGGGAGGGCATTGAAGCTTTCTTT. This rearrangement joins TRBV20-1 to TRBJ1-1, with TRBD1 matching over 9 bases. Trimming at V came to 3 bases and at J to 7 bases, leaving 9 bases not matched to a gene. CDR1 is DFQATT, CDR2 SNEGSKA, per germline (reference sequence). This CDR3 contains 14 residues.

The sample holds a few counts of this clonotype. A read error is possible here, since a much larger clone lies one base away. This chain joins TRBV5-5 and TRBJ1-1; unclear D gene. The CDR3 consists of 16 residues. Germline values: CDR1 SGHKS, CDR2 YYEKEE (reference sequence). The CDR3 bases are TGTGCCAGCAGCCGAGATTCTGGGAGCATGAAGACTGAAGCTTTCTTT. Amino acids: CASSRDSGSMKTEAFF.

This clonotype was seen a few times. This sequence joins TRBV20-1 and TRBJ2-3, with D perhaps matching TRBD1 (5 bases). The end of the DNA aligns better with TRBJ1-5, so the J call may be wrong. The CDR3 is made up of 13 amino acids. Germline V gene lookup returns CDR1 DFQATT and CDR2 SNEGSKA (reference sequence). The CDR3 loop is CSATGLESDTQHF. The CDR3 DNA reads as TGCAGTGCTACAGGGTTGGAATCAGATACGCAGCATTTT.

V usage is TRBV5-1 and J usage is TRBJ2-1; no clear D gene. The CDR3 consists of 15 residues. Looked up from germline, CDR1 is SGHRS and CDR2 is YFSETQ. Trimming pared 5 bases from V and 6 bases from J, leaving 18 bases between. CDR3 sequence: CASSEGPRLGNEQFF. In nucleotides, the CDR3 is TGCGCCAGCAGTGAAGGACCGCGGTTAGGCAATGAGCAGTTCTTC.

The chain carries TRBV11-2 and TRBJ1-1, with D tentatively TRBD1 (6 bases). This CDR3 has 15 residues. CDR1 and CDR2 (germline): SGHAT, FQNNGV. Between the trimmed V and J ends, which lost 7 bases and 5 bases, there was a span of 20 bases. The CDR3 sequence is CASNVGSNRDTEAFF. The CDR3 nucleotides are TGTGCCAGCAACGTGGGTTCGAACAGGGATACTGAAGCTTTCTTT. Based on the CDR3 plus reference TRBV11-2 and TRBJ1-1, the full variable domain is EAGVAQSPRYKIIEKRQSVAFWCNPISGHATLYWYQQILGQGPKLLIQFQNNGVVDDSQLPKDRFSAERLKGVDSTLKIQPAKLEDSAVYLCASNVGSNRDTEAFFGQGTRLTVV.

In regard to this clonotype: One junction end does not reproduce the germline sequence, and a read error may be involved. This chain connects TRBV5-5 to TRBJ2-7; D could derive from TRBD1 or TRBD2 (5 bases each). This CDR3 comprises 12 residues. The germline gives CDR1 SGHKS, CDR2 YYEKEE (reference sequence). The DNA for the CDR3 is TGTGCCGGCAGCTTAGGACGGGACGAGCAATACTTC. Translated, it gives CAGSLGRDEQYF.

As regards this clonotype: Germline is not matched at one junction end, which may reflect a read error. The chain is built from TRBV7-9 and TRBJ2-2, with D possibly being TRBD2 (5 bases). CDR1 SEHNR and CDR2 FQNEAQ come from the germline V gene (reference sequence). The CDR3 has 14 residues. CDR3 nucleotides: TGTGCCAGTAGGCCGGAACGGCCCACCGGGAAGCTGTTTTTT. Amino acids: CASRPERPTGKLFF.

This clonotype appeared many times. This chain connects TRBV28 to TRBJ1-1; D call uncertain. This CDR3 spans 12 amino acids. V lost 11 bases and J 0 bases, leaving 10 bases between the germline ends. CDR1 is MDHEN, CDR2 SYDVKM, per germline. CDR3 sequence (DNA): TGTGCCGCTCGGCGGTTGAACACTGAAGCTTTCTTT. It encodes CAARRLNTEAFF.

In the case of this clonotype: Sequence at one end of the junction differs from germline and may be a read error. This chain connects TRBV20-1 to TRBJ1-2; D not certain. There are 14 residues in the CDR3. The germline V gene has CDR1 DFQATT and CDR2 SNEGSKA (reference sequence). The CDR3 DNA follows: TGCAATGCTAGAGATTTGCCGACGGCCTATGACTACACCTTC. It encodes CNARDLPTAYDYTF.

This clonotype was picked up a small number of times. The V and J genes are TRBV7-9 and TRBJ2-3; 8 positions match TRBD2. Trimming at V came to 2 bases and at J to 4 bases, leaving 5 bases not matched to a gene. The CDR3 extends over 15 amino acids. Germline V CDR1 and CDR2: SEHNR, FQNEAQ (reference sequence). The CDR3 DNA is TGTGCCAGCAGCTTATTACTAGCGGAGGCAGATACGCAGTATTTT. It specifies CASSLLLAEADTQYF.

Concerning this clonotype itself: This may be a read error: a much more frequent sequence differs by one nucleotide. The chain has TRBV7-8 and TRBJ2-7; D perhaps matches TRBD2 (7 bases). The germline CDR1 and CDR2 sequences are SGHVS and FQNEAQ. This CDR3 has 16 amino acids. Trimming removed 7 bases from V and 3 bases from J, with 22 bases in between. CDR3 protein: CASNLGKGGVGYEQYF. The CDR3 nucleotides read TGTGCCAGCAACTTGGGGAAGGGGGGGGTAGGCTACGAGCAGTACTTC.

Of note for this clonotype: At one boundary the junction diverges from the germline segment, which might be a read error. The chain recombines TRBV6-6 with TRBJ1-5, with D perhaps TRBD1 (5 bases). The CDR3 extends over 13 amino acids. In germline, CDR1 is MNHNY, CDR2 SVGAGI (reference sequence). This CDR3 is CDSRPNRNRPQHF. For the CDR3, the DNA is TGTGACAGCAGACCAAACAGGAATCGGCCCCAACATTTT.

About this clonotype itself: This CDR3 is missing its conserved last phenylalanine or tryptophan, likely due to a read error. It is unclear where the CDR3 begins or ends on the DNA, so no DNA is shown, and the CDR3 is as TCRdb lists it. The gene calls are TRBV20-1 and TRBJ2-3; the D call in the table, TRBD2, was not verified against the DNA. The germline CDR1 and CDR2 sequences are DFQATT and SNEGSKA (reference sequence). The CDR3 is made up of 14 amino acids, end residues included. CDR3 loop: CSAGRAGSTDTQYY.

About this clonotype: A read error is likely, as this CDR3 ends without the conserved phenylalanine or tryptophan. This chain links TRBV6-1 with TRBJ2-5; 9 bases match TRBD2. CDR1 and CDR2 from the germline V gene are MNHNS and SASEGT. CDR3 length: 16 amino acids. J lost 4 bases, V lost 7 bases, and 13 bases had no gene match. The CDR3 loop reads CASIEVAGVSVETQYL. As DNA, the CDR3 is TGTGCCAGCATTGAGGTAGCGGGAGTGAGTGTAGAGACCCAGTACCTC.